The following is a T cell receptor beta chain sequence with its context. Clones were read by immunoSEQ multiplex PCR, and TCRdb kept only the in-frame ones, dropping some. The table includes 400,000 to 550,000 clones, about 89% detected once. The CDR3 has 14 residues. The germline V and J ends were trimmed by 5 bases and 4 bases, with 14 bases remaining between them. Germline loops: CDR1 MNHEY, CDR2 SVGAGI. This entry is derived from a study of blood T cell repertoires in COVID-19. Study overall: COVID-19 samples from acute and convalescent phases originated in the United States, Italy and Spain.

The V call is TRBV6-5, the J call TRBJ1-1, with D maybe TRBD1 (5 bases). Source material: peripheral blood. The sequence was obtained from a woman aged 25 to 39 with acute or convalescent COVID-19. The CDR3 nucleotides are TGTGCCAGCAGTAGGACCGGGGGGAGCACTGAAGCTTTCTTT. It translates to CASSRTGGSTEAFF.